The 13 T cell receptor beta chains below were found in one sample sequenced in a study of blood T cell repertoires in COVID-19. The data were produced by immunoSEQ multiplex PCR, yet TCRdb's version contains in-frame clones alone and is incomplete. The table includes about 210,000 clones, 81% detected once. Sequencing used PBMCs or T cells enriched from blood (not recorded which). All receptors derive from a man between 40 and 49 years old who had recovered from COVID-19.

This chain joins TRBV5-5 and TRBJ2-1; the match to TRBD2 covers 8 bases. V lost 1 base to trimming and J lost 2 bases; unmatched junction nucleotides: 5. Germline V gives CDR1 SGHKS, CDR2 YYEKEE (reference sequence). This CDR3 has 16 amino acids. DNA for the CDR3: TGTGCCAGCAGCTTGTCGGGCGGGGGGACCTACAATGAGCAGTTCTTC. Its translation: CASSLSGGGTYNEQFF.

The CDR3 reads CASSLTRPEPDTEAFF. DNA for the CDR3: TGTGCCAGCAGCTTAACCCGTCCAGAACCTGACACTGAAGCTTTCTTT. This chain connects TRBV7-3 to TRBJ1-1; D not certain. This CDR3 is 16 amino acids long. Between the trimmed V and J ends, which lost 0 bases and 3 bases, there was a span of 14 bases. The V gene's germline CDR1 is SGHTA and CDR2 FQGTGA.

The rearrangement uses TRBV5-4 and TRBJ2-3; TRBD2 matches 8 bases. The CDR3 runs 15 residues. Losses at the gene ends were 4 bases for V and 0 bases for J; bases not matched to a gene: 4. Looked up from germline, CDR1 is SGHNT and CDR2 is YYREEE (reference sequence). The CDR3 region has the DNA TGTGCCAGCAGCCACCCGGGGGGGAGCACAGATACGCAGTATTTT. Translation gives CASSHPGGSTDTQYF.

The chain employs TRBV18 and TRBJ1-6; 7 bases align to TRBD1. The germline CDR1 and CDR2 sequences are KGHSH and LQKENI. V was clipped by 8 bases and J by 4 bases; unmatched bases: 5. There are 14 residues in the CDR3. CDR3 DNA: TGTGCCAGCGCGAGGGACAGTTATAATTCACCCCTCCACTTT. Its protein is CASARDSYNSPLHF.

V is TRBV30 and J is TRBJ2-7, with TRBD2 matching over 12 bases. Looked up from germline, CDR1 is GTSNPN and CDR2 is SVGIG (reference sequence). This CDR3 has 15 residues. Losses at the gene ends were 3 bases for V and 4 bases for J; bases not matched to a gene: 7. CDR3: CAWRTSGSGGYEQYF. The CDR3 coding sequence is TGTGCCTGGAGGACTAGCGGGAGTGGTGGGTACGAGCAGTACTTC.

V usage is TRBV12-5 and J usage is TRBJ1-1, with D hard to call. V was trimmed by 6 bases and J by 3 bases, leaving 20 bases between them. The CDR3 is made up of 16 amino acids. Germline V lookup: CDR1 LGHNT, CDR2 FRNRAP. The CDR3 region has the DNA TGTGCTAGTGGATTGCGAGGCGGGCGTCCGGACACTGAAGCTTTCTTT. It translates to CASGLRGGRPDTEAFF.

The V and J genes are TRBV9 and TRBJ2-7; the match to TRBD2 covers 7 bases. The germline V gene encodes CDR1 SGDLS and CDR2 YYNGEE. J gave up 0 bases and V 3 bases, and 9 bases lay outside the gene matches. This CDR3 has 16 amino acids. This CDR3 is CASSEAPSGFSYEQYF. Written as DNA, the CDR3 is TGTGCCAGCAGCGAAGCCCCTAGCGGCTTCTCCTACGAGCAGTACTTC.

This clone was picked up one time. The gene calls are TRBV19 and TRBJ2-2; 8 bases fit TRBD1. The CDR3 consists of 16 residues. The ends lost 3 bases at V and 2 bases at J; junction bases unmatched: 5. Germline-derived CDR1 and CDR2 are LNHDA and SQIVND (reference sequence). The CDR3 loop is CASSMVTGGNTGELFF. In nucleotides, the CDR3 is TGTGCCAGTAGTATGGTTACAGGGGGAAACACCGGGGAGCTGTTTTTT.

The chain recombines TRBV2 with TRBJ1-2; the match to TRBD1 covers 8 bases. Germline V gene lookup returns CDR1 SNHLY and CDR2 FYNNEI. CDR3 length: 15 residues. V was pared by 5 bases and J by 2 bases, with 7 bases of the junction left unmatched. The CDR3 reads CASSSRTGSNYGYTF. The CDR3 bases are TGTGCCAGCAGTTCGAGGACAGGGTCAAACTATGGCTACACCTTC.

V is TRBV5-1 and J is TRBJ1-2; D possibly corresponds to TRBD1 (6 bases). The CDR3 runs to 14 residues. Germline assignment: CDR1 SGHRS and CDR2 YFSETQ. V lost 0 bases to trimming and J lost 6 bases, with 12 bases between them. The CDR3 DNA reads TGCGCCAGCAGCTTGGGGCAGGGGACGGATGGCTACACCTTC. This codes for CASSLGQGTDGYTF.

This chain joins TRBV27 and TRBJ2-3, with D uncertain. Looked up from germline, CDR1 is MNHEY and CDR2 is SMNVEV (reference sequence). The germline V and J ends were trimmed by 0 bases and 2 bases, with 12 bases remaining between them. CDR3 length: 16 amino acids. CDR3 amino acids: CASSLSGQTVTDTQYF. DNA of the CDR3: TGTGCCAGCAGTTTATCTGGGCAGACGGTCACAGATACGCAGTATTTT.

V gene TRBV2 combines with J gene TRBJ2-1; TRBD2 matches 8 bases. Germline values: CDR1 SNHLY, CDR2 FYNNEI. The ends lost 6 bases at V and 7 bases at J; junction bases unmatched: 8. The CDR3 extends over 14 amino acids. The CDR3 protein is CASSPRASGNEQFF. DNA for the CDR3: TGTGCCAGCAGCCCCAGGGCTAGCGGGAATGAGCAGTTCTTC.

The rearrangement links TRBV7-3 to TRBJ2-1; 7 bases fit TRBD1. This CDR3 has 14 amino acids. J lost 10 bases, V lost 0 bases, and 6 bases had no gene match. In germline, CDR1 is SGHTA, CDR2 FQGTGA. The CDR3, as DNA: TGTGCCAGCAGCTTAACCGGACAGGTCGCGGAGCAGTTCTTC. It encodes CASSLTGQVAEQFF.